This T cell receptor (beta chain) was sequenced for a study of blood T cell repertoires in COVID-19. In the study overall: PBMCs, B-cell-depleted T cells, or T cells provided the cDNA or gDNA that made up the material.

The protocol was immunoSEQ multiplex PCR, while the TCRdb copy is restricted to in-frame clones and leaves out a portion. This sample carries just under 350,000 clones, approximately 91% of them seen once, and the ten largest clones take approximately 7.3%. The CDR3 is made up of 14 amino acids. Between the trimmed V and J ends, which lost 10 bases and 11 bases, there was a span of 26 bases. Per the germline V gene, CDR1 is ENHRY and CDR2 is SYGVKD. Enrollment of patients from Seattle took place during active infection, with longitudinal follow-up. Sequencing used peripheral blood. The chain combines TRBV10-3 with TRBJ1-1; possibly TRBD1 for D (6 bases). This TCR derives from a woman in her seventies with COVID-19, enrolled during active disease. CDR3 sequence reads: CASMDSMGALAAFF. CDR3 in DNA: TGTGCCAGCATGGACAGTATGGGGGCATTGGCCGCTTTCTTT.